The 23 T cell receptor beta chains below come from one sample, sequenced in a study of Ad26.COV2.S vaccination and SARS-CoV-2 variants. The treatment is: roughly 18 received Ad26.COV2.S at low or high dose, single or two shots; about 5 received placebo; per-sample allocation not given. Sampling was performed 63 days after the first vaccine or placebo injection. Data came from immunoSEQ multiplex PCR; TCRdb stores just in-frame clones and leaves some out. The top ten clones hold more than 3.5% of a sample with more than 400,000 clones, about 92% of them seen once. The sequencing here drew on peripheral blood, taken in a trial of Ad26.COV2.S vaccine versus placebo. The receptors originated from a person between 18 and 59 years old who received the Ad26.COV2.S COVID-19 vaccine or a placebo.

This clone occurred once. The V gene is TRBV9, the J gene TRBJ2-5; 7 bases align to TRBD1. J gave up 0 bases and V 3 bases, and 5 bases lay outside the gene matches. This CDR3 is 15 amino acids long. In germline, CDR1 is SGDLS, CDR2 YYNGEE. The CDR3 sequence: CASSGQGRYQETQYF. The CDR3 DNA reads as TGTGCCAGCAGCGGACAGGGCAGGTACCAAGAGACCCAGTACTTC.

This clone was seen a handful of times. The chain couples TRBV5-6 to TRBJ2-2; D is perhaps TRBD1 (6 bases). The V end was cut by 2 bases, the J end by 6 bases, with 23 bases between. This CDR3 spans 18 amino acids. CDR1 and CDR2 (germline): SGHDT, YYEEEE. The DNA for the CDR3 is TGTGCCAGCAGCTTAGGGGGAGAAAGCCGTTCAAGGGCCGGGGAGCTGTTTTTT. This gives the protein CASSLGGESRSRAGELFF.

This rearrangement joins TRBV5-4 to TRBJ2-7; 12 positions agree with TRBD2. Per germline, CDR1 SGHNT and CDR2 YYREEE (reference sequence). With 7 bases clipped from V and 5 bases from J, the junction kept 7 bases outside the gene matches. This CDR3 has 14 amino acids. CDR3 in amino acids: CASGKTSGSNEQYF. The CDR3 coding sequence is TGTGCCAGCGGAAAGACTAGCGGGAGCAACGAGCAGTACTTC.

V gene TRBV6-6 combines with J gene TRBJ1-2, with 7 bases lining up with TRBD1. Losses at the gene ends were 6 bases for V and 8 bases for J; bases not matched to a gene: 15. The CDR3 totals 15 residues. The germline CDR1 and CDR2 sequences are MNHNY and SVGAGI (reference sequence). CDR3 region: CASSLIAGGSGGYTF. CDR3 in DNA: TGTGCCAGCAGCCTAATCGCAGGGGGATCTGGAGGCTACACCTTC.

The gene calls are TRBV7-6 and TRBJ1-1; the D gene is possibly TRBD1 (6 bases). The V gene lost 5 bases and the J gene lost 3 bases, with 16 bases spanning the gap. Germline-derived CDR1 and CDR2 are SGHVS and FNYEAQ. The CDR3 is made up of 15 amino acids. As DNA, the CDR3 is TGTGCCAGCAGCATGGCAGGGGCGGCGGACACTGAAGCTTTCTTT. It encodes CASSMAGAADTEAFF.

The chain couples TRBV28 to TRBJ2-1; 10 bases agree with TRBD2. CDR3 length: 16 amino acids. The germline CDR1 and CDR2 sequences are MDHEN and SYDVKM. After removal of 7 bases from V and 2 bases from J, the junction contained 8 bases not matched to a gene. The CDR3 is CASITSGRAAYNEQFF. The CDR3 nucleotides read TGTGCCAGCATAACCAGCGGGAGGGCCGCCTACAATGAGCAGTTCTTC.

The chain employs TRBV28 and TRBJ1-4; TRBD1 agrees at 9 bases. The germline V gene has CDR1 MDHEN and CDR2 SYDVKM. There are 14 residues in the CDR3. V lost 7 bases and J lost 6; bases outside the gene matches: 6. Here the CDR3 DNA reads TGTGCCAGCACCGAAGGACAGGGGTATGAAAAACTGTTTTTT. Its translation is CASTEGQGYEKLFF.

The chain is built from TRBV27 and TRBJ2-3; 9 bases fit TRBD2. Germline CDR1 and CDR2: MNHEY and SMNVEV (reference sequence). Losses at the gene ends were 4 bases for V and 4 bases for J; bases not matched to a gene: 6. The length of the CDR3 is 15 residues. CDR3 sequence: CASSWASGNPDTQYF. The DNA of the CDR3 is TGTGCCAGCAGTTGGGCTAGCGGGAACCCAGATACGCAGTATTTT.

The J gene is TRBJ1-5, the V gene TRBV28, with TRBD1 matching over 7 bases. The CDR3 length is 15 residues. V dropped 7 bases and J dropped 0; count of bases not matched to a gene: 6. The germline gives CDR1 MDHEN, CDR2 SYDVKM. CDR3 nucleotide sequence: TGTGCCAGCACCATGACAGGGTATAGCAATCAGCCCCAGCATTTT. It is translated as CASTMTGYSNQPQHF.

The chain uses TRBV19 and TRBJ2-5; TRBD2 might be the D (6 bases). Per germline, CDR1 LNHDA and CDR2 SQIVND (reference sequence). The CDR3 has 14 residues. The V end lost 4 bases, the J end lost 3 bases, and 12 bases lay between the germline ends. CDR3 in amino acids: CASSTGGGKETQYF. The CDR3 DNA sequence: TGTGCCAGTAGTACCGGTGGGGGGAAAGAGACCCAGTACTTC.

The rearrangement links TRBV18 to TRBJ1-6; no reliable D call. Germline-derived CDR1 and CDR2 are KGHSH and LQKENI. This CDR3 has 17 residues. V dropped 2 bases and J dropped 5 bases, with 16 bases sitting between them. The CDR3 reads CASSPLGSVLDNSPLHF. The DNA for the CDR3 is TGTGCCAGCTCACCATTGGGGTCGGTATTGGATAATTCACCCCTCCACTTT.

Ten or more counts support this clone. The CDR3 DNA follows: TGTGCCAGCAGCCCCCCGGGGTCCGCCTACGAGCAGTACTTC. Amino acids: CASSPPGSAYEQYF. This sequence joins TRBV7-2 and TRBJ2-7; maybe TRBD2 (5 bases). Germline V CDR1 and CDR2: SGHTA, FQGNSA. Trimming shortened V by 5 bases and J by 2 bases, and 13 bases separated the two germline ends. The CDR3 loop spans 14 amino acids.

V usage is TRBV18 and J usage is TRBJ2-5; D is possibly TRBD2 (6 bases). The CDR3 runs 16 residues. Per germline, CDR1 KGHSH and CDR2 LQKENI. Trimming cost V 0 bases and J 1 base, with 12 bases left between them. The CDR3 loop is CASSPPSAGTQETQYF. DNA of the CDR3: TGTGCCAGCTCACCACCGTCGGCGGGAACCCAAGAGACCCAGTACTTC.

The chain has TRBV11-2 and TRBJ1-6; TRBD1 aligns across 10 bases. Germline V CDR1 and CDR2: SGHAT, FQNNGV. The CDR3 consists of 14 residues. V lost 5 bases and J lost 9; bases outside the gene matches: 4. CDR3 DNA: TGTGCCAGCAGCGACGGACAGGGGGGTTCACCCCTCCACTTT. Translating gives CASSDGQGGSPLHF.

This rearrangement joins TRBV28 to TRBJ2-3; maybe TRBD2 (7 bases). V lost 4 bases and J 4 bases, leaving 21 bases between the germline ends. Germline assignment: CDR1 MDHEN and CDR2 SYDVKM. There are 17 residues in the CDR3. The CDR3 DNA reads TGTGCCAGCAGTTCGTCCGGGGGGACATTCCTTCCAGATACGCAGTATTTT. This codes for CASSSSGGTFLPDTQYF. Combining the CDR3 with reference TRBV28 and TRBJ2-3 gives the whole variable domain DVKVTQSSRYLVKRTGEKVFLECVQDMDHENMFWYRQDPGLGLRLIYFSYDVKMKEKGDIPEGYSVSREKKERFSLILESASTNQTSMYLCASSSSGGTFLPDTQYFGPGTRLTVL.

The rearrangement uses TRBV7-8 and TRBJ2-5; D unclear. With 3 bases removed from V and 4 bases from J, the gap between germline ends came to 9 bases. The CDR3 is 13 residues long. Germline CDR1 SGHVS, CDR2 FQNEAQ. Here the CDR3 reads CASSLNVRETQYF. CDR3 bases: TGTGCCAGCAGCTTGAATGTTAGAGAGACCCAGTACTTC.

This chain joins TRBV19 and TRBJ1-1, with D perhaps matching TRBD1 (6 bases). The CDR3 has 14 amino acids. Trimming removed 3 bases from V and 4 bases from J, with 12 bases in between. Germline CDR1 reads LNHDA; CDR2 reads SQIVND (reference sequence). The CDR3 DNA reads TGTGCCAGTAGTATTAGCCCGGGGGCCACTGAAGCTTTCTTT. It encodes CASSISPGATEAFF. Together with reference TRBV19 and TRBJ1-1, the CDR3 gives the full variable domain: DGGITQSPKYLFRKEGQNVTLSCEQNLNHDAMYWYRQDPGQGLRLIYYSQIVNDFQKGDIAEGYSVSREKKESFPLTVTSAQKNPTAFYLCASSISPGATEAFFGQGTRLTVV.

J is TRBJ2-2 and V is TRBV5-4; 9 bases agree with TRBD1. This CDR3 region has 16 residues. The germline gives CDR1 SGHNT, CDR2 YYREEE (reference sequence). With 4 bases clipped from V and 5 bases from J, the junction kept 9 bases outside the gene matches. CDR3 DNA sequence: TGTGCCAGCAGCCCCGAAAGGACAGGGGAAACCGGGGAGCTGTTTTTT. Translating it yields CASSPERTGETGELFF.

This clone was recorded only once. The chain links TRBV6-5 to TRBJ1-3, with D uncertain. The germline V and J ends were trimmed by 6 bases and 10 bases, with 16 bases remaining between them. The CDR3 extends over 13 amino acids. Looked up from germline, CDR1 is MNHEY and CDR2 is SVGAGI. The CDR3 reads CASSLEASRTIYF. CDR3 bases: TGTGCCAGCAGCCTGGAGGCATCGAGAACCATATATTTT.

This clone showed up just a few times. This rearrangement joins TRBV7-9 to TRBJ2-7; the D gene is possibly TRBD2 (6 bases). V shed 3 bases and J shed 3 bases, with 9 bases lying between them. The CDR3 has 13 residues. The germline V gene encodes CDR1 SEHNR and CDR2 FQNEAQ (reference sequence). The CDR3 sequence: CASSFGGNYEQYF. The CDR3 DNA reads TGTGCCAGCAGCTTCGGGGGAAACTACGAGCAGTACTTC.

V usage is TRBV7-9 and J usage is TRBJ2-1; no clear D. Trimming cost V 5 bases and J 3 bases, with 14 bases left between them. The germline gives CDR1 SEHNR, CDR2 FQNEAQ (reference sequence). There are 15 residues in the CDR3. The CDR3 here is CASSPASTHYNEQFF. CDR3 nucleotides: TGTGCCAGCAGCCCCGCTAGTACGCACTACAATGAGCAGTTCTTC. The full variable domain, with the rest looked up from reference TRBV7-9 and TRBJ2-1, is DTGVSQNPRHKITKRGQNVTFRCDPISEHNRLYWYRQTLGQGPEFLTYFQNEAQLEKSRLLSDRFSAERPKGSFSTLEIQRTEQGDSAMYLCASSPASTHYNEQFFGPGTRLTVL.

Notes on this clone: This same CDR3 is encoded by further DNA sequences in the sample. The chain has TRBV7-8 and TRBJ2-7; TRBD2 agrees at 13 bases. V shed 5 bases and J 4 bases; nucleotides not matched to a gene: 2. This CDR3 contains 14 residues. CDR1 is SGHVS and CDR2 is FQNEAQ in the germline V gene. CDR3 in amino acids: CASSLLAGGYEQYF. CDR3 coding DNA: TGTGCCAGCAGCCTACTAGCGGGAGGGTACGAGCAGTACTTC.

This clone turned up a few times. V is TRBV29-1 and J is TRBJ1-1; D unresolved. This CDR3 spans 11 amino acids. The V end was cut by 3 bases, the J end by 4 bases, with 6 bases between. Germline V gives CDR1 SQVTM, CDR2 ANQGSEA. CDR3 DNA: TGCAGCGTTGAGTATGGCACTGAAGCTTTCTTT. This sequence encodes CSVEYGTEAFF.